This TCR beta chain was sequenced in a study of OX40 agonist ivuxolimab in advanced cancers. Germline V lookup: CDR1 MGHRA, CDR2 YSYEKL. There are 16 residues in the CDR3. Trimming stripped 0 bases from V and 4 bases from J, with 12 bases between. Repertoires were generated with immunoSEQ multiplex PCR, while TCRdb's copy carries only in-frame clones and drops some. The sample has about 62,000 clones; more than 85% are singletons. The chain couples TRBV4-1 to TRBJ1-4; no clear D gene. The material was CD4+ or CD8+ T cells sorted from blood, obtained in a trial of the OX40 agonist ivuxolimab. The receptor was derived from an adult with an advanced solid tumor such as melanoma, head and neck, liver or kidney cancer. CDR3 loop: CASSQERQQSNEKLFF. The CDR3 DNA reads as TGCGCCAGCAGCCAAGAGCGGCAGCAGAGTAATGAAAAACTGTTTTTT.